Following are 14 T cell receptor beta chains from one sample sequenced in a study of T-cell reconstitution after alpha-beta-depleted transplantation in children. For TCRbeta, the library was prepared with unique molecular identifiers. MiXCR, applied by TCRdb to the PCR reads, yields one record per CDR3 protein. The profile shows a few hundred thousand distinct CDR3 sequences, 10% to 15% of them singletons. The sample in question was PBMCs, obtained from the stem cell graft. These receptors were taken from a human donor who donated a stem cell graft to a child with Fanconi anemia.

The chain uses TRBV10-3 and TRBJ2-1; 9 positions agree with TRBD2. This CDR3 has 12 residues. Germline CDR1 reads ENHRY; CDR2 reads SYGVKD. The junction had 0 bases not matched to a gene; V was cut back by 11 bases and J by 1 base. The CDR3 loop reads CAAGGSYNEQFF. Here the CDR3 DNA reads TGTGCCGCGGGGGGGTCCTACAATGAGCAGTTCTTC.

This clonotype was seen many times. V is TRBV7-8 and J is TRBJ2-3, with 12 bases aligning to TRBD2. CDR1 is SGHVS and CDR2 is FQNEAQ in the germline V gene. After removal of 5 bases from V and 5 bases from J, the junction contained 8 bases not matched to a gene. This CDR3 region has 16 residues. This CDR3 is CASSPSGGGLRDTQYF. In nucleotides, the CDR3 is TGTGCCAGCAGCCCTAGCGGGGGGGGGCTTAGAGATACGCAGTATTTT. The whole variable domain, filled in from reference TRBV7-8 and TRBJ2-3, reads GAGVSQSPRYKVAKRGQDVALRCDPISGHVSLFWYQQALGQGPEFLTYFQNEAQLDKSGLPSDRFFAERPEGSVSTLKIQRTQQEDSAVYLCASSPSGGGLRDTQYFGPGTRLTVL.

This clonotype occurred many times. V gene TRBV29-1 combines with J gene TRBJ2-3; 7 bases fit TRBD1. The junction had 4 bases not matched to a gene; V was cut back by 3 bases and J by 4 bases. The CDR3 contains 13 residues. The germline CDR1 and CDR2 sequences are SQVTM and ANQGSEA. Here the CDR3 reads CSVDGTVADTQYF. The CDR3 DNA reads as TGCAGCGTTGATGGGACAGTTGCAGATACGCAGTATTTT.

The rearrangement links TRBV20-1 to TRBJ1-2; tentative D call: TRBD1 (6 bases). This CDR3 has 11 residues. The germline V gene has CDR1 DFQATT and CDR2 SNEGSKA (reference sequence). V was pared by 2 bases and J by 8 bases, with 9 bases between. The CDR3 loop reads CSARRTAGYTF. As DNA, the CDR3 is TGCAGTGCTAGAAGGACAGCCGGCTACACCTTC.

V and J are TRBV7-2 and TRBJ2-7; no definite D call. Trimming pared 3 bases from V and 2 bases from J, leaving 8 bases between. There are 13 residues in the CDR3. CDR1 and CDR2 (germline): SGHTA, FQGNSA. In nucleotides, the CDR3 is TGTGCCAGCAGCTTCCCCGGTCCCTACGAGCAGTACTTC. Translated: CASSFPGPYEQYF.

This clonotype was observed many times. The V call is TRBV5-5, the J call TRBJ2-7, with unresolved D. CDR3 size: 13 residues. Germline V gives CDR1 SGHKS, CDR2 YYEKEE (reference sequence). Trimming took 5 bases from V and 1 from J, leaving 10 bases between them. Here the CDR3 reads CASSQTLSYEQYF. The CDR3, as DNA: TGTGCCAGCAGTCAAACCCTATCCTACGAGCAGTACTTC.

In this sample, this clonotype turned up many times. The V call is TRBV29-1, the J call TRBJ1-2; D gene unclear. The CDR3 length is 12 residues. V shed 5 bases and J shed 2 bases, with 9 bases lying between them. From germline, CDR1 is SQVTM and CDR2 ANQGSEA. CDR3 in amino acids: CSVFRRNYGYTF. The CDR3 bases are TGCAGCGTTTTCCGGAGGAACTATGGCTACACCTTC. Full variable domain (rest looked up from reference TRBV29-1 and TRBJ1-2): SAVISQKPSRDICQRGTSLTIQCQVDSQVTMMFWYRQQPGQSLTLIATANQGSEATYESGFVIDKFPISRPNLTFSTLTVSNMSPEDSSIYLCSVFRRNYGYTFGSGTRLTVV.

The chain couples TRBV12-3 or TRBV12-4 to TRBJ2-2, with D perhaps matching TRBD2 (6 bases). The ends were cut back, 2 bases at V and 0 bases at J, with 13 bases in the middle. The CDR3 length is 17 residues. CDR3: CASSLPDGGANTGELFF. The CDR3 coding sequence is TGTGCCAGCAGTTTACCTGACGGGGGTGCGAACACCGGGGAGCTGTTTTTT.

The chain has TRBV4-1 and TRBJ2-5; the match to TRBD1 covers 8 bases. The CDR3 contains 15 residues. The germline V gene has CDR1 MGHRA and CDR2 YSYEKL. Unmatched junction bases numbered 5, after V lost 0 bases and J lost 5 bases. The CDR3 loop is CASSQEKDRDETQYF. CDR3 nucleotides: TGCGCCAGCAGCCAAGAGAAGGACAGGGACGAGACCCAGTACTTC.

A note on this clonotype: A read error may be the cause here, since a much bigger clone is one base away. The V and J genes are TRBV7-2 and TRBJ2-3; a weak D match, TRBD1 (6 bases). In germline, CDR1 is SGHTA, CDR2 FQGNSA. The CDR3 contains 14 residues. CDR3 residues: CASSLVGGGDMQYF. As DNA, the CDR3 is TGTGCCAGCAGCTTAGTAGGGGGTGGAGATATGCAGTATTTT. Full variable domain (outside the CDR3, taken from reference TRBV7-2 and TRBJ2-3): GAGVSQSPSNKVTEKGKDVELRCDPISGHTALYWYRQSLGQGLEFLIYFQGNSAPDKSGLPSDRFSAERTGGSVSTLTIQRTQQEDSAVYLCASSLVGGGDMQYFGPGTRLTVL.

This chain connects TRBV6-5 to TRBJ2-3, with D hard to call. The germline V gene has CDR1 MNHEY and CDR2 SVGAGI. V was pared by 0 bases and J by 4 bases, with 8 bases between. The CDR3 extends over 14 amino acids. The CDR3 DNA reads TGTGCCAGCAGTTACTCCCGTCCGCCAGATACGCAGTATTTT. It yields the protein CASSYSRPPDTQYF.

The V gene is TRBV9, the J gene TRBJ1-2; no clear D. This CDR3 comprises 15 residues. Trimming stripped 0 bases from V and 8 bases from J, with 17 bases between. Germline CDR1 SGDLS, CDR2 YYNGEE. As DNA, the CDR3 is TGTGCCAGCAGCGTAGCTGCCAGCGGTCCGTTGGGCTACACCTTC. It encodes CASSVAASGPLGYTF.

This clonotype was counted between two and nine times. This rearrangement joins TRBV7-8 to TRBJ1-2; no definite D call. Looked up from germline, CDR1 is SGHVS and CDR2 is FQNEAQ. V lost 0 bases and J lost 5, with 13 bases in between. This CDR3 contains 15 residues. As DNA, the CDR3 is TGTGCCAGCAGCTTAGCCCCCCCCGGGGATTATGGCTACACCTTC. It translates to CASSLAPPGDYGYTF.

The chain uses TRBV29-1 and TRBJ2-3; either TRBD1 or TRBD2 may fit D (6 bases each). The CDR3 extends over 13 amino acids. Deletions cut 6 bases from V and 1 base from J, with 11 bases between. Per the germline V gene, CDR1 is SQVTM and CDR2 is ANQGSEA. DNA of the CDR3: TGCAGCGTACAGGGCGGGGGCACAGATACGCAGTATTTT. Its translation: CSVQGGGTDTQYF.